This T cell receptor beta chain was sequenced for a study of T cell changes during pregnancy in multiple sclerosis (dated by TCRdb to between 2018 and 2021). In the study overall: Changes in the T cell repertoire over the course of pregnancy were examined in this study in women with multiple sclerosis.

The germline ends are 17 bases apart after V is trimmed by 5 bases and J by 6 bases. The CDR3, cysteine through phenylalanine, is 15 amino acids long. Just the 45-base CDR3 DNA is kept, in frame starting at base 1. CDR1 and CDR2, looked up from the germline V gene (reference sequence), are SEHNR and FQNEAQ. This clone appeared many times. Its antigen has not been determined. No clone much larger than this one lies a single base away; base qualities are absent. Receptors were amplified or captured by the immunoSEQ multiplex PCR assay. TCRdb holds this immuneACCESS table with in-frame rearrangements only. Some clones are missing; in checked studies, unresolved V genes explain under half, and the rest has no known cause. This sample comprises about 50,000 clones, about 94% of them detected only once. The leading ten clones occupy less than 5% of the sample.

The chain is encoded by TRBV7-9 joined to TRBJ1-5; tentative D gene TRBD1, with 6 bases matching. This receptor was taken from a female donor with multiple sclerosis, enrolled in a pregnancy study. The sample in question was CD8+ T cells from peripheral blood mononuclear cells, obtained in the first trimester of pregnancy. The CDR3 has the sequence CASSLGPGVGQPQHF. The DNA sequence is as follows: TGTGCCAGCAGCCTAGGGCCAGGGGTGGGTCAGCCCCAGCATTTT.